Detailed here is one TCR beta chain. The antigen is undetermined. Use of 60 Vbeta and 13 Jbeta primers characterized the PCR. Only in-frame clones appear in the TCRdb table, and some are missing; sequencing was by immunoSEQ multiplex PCR. The table includes under 200,000 clones, around 77% detected once. The data belong to a study of cytomegalovirus exposure and HLA in healthy donors. Overall study findings and caveats: Excluded were some V segments that proved indistinguishable, including TRBV6-2 and TRBV6-3. Reportedly, TCR beta sequences accurately predicted HLA-A and HLA-B alleles in most subjects.

Per the germline V gene, CDR1 is KGHSH and CDR2 is LQKENI. This CDR3 has 17 amino acids. The trim removed 0 bases at V and 1 base at J, leaving 9 bases unmatched. The receptor was isolated from a man aged 60-69 years in good health and CMV-seronegative. The chain employs TRBV18 and TRBJ2-7; 7 bases align to TRBD1. Sequencing was performed on PBMCs. The CDR3 reads CASSPPGSRGRSYEQYF. In DNA, the CDR3 is TGTGCCAGCTCACCACCGGGTTCAAGGGGGCGATCCTACGAGCAGTACTTC.